Listed below are T cell receptor beta chains from one sample, sequenced in a study of T-cell memory formation after mild COVID-19. One entry per CDR3 protein, called by TCRdb with MiXCR from the 5' RACE reads. The profile shows hundreds of thousands of distinct CDR3 sequences, approximately 16% of them singletons. What was sequenced was PBMCs or a T cell subset sorted from them (not recorded which). The origin of the receptors is a man younger than 30 who had mild COVID-19 (a few samples of this study predate the infection). Cell type and time point are not known. Each CDR3 is given with its conserved first and last residue. The order of the fields is clone size, V gene, J gene, D gene, CDR3 length, CDR3 protein. D genes are given only for firm matches. Clone sizes are given selectively: once, few, many, or a class where the clone is expanded.

abundance: .; v_gene: TRBV4-3; j_gene: TRBJ2-3; d_gene: .; len: 14; CDR3aa: CASSRGSPTDTQYF
abundance: .; v_gene: TRBV2; j_gene: TRBJ1-6; d_gene: .; len: 14; CDR3aa: CASSESTGRSPLHF
abundance: .; v_gene: TRBV4-3; j_gene: TRBJ2-3; d_gene: .; len: 17; CDR3aa: CASSRRGAGSSTDTQYF
abundance: .; v_gene: TRBV6-5; j_gene: TRBJ1-5; d_gene: TRBD1; len: 14; CDR3aa: CASILGQDNQPQHF
abundance: .; v_gene: TRBV7-2; j_gene: TRBJ1-5; d_gene: .; len: 14; CDR3aa: CASSARRGSQPQHF
abundance: few; v_gene: TRBV18; j_gene: TRBJ2-3; d_gene: .; len: 13; CDR3aa: CASSSASTDTQYF
abundance: .; v_gene: TRBV6-5; j_gene: TRBJ1-1; d_gene: .; len: 15; CDR3aa: CASSYSRPENTEAFF
abundance: many; v_gene: TRBV12-3/TRBV12-4; j_gene: TRBJ2-2; d_gene: TRBD2; len: 17; CDR3aa: CASSLTSGGPGTGELFF
abundance: few; v_gene: TRBV7-2; j_gene: TRBJ2-5; d_gene: TRBD2; len: 15; CDR3aa: CASSLNRGREETQYF
abundance: few; v_gene: TRBV7-8; j_gene: TRBJ1-2; d_gene: TRBD1; len: 14; CDR3aa: CASSRRDRVNGYTF
abundance: .; v_gene: TRBV7-2; j_gene: TRBJ1-2; d_gene: .; len: 13; CDR3aa: CASSAAGSLGYTF
abundance: .; v_gene: TRBV20-1; j_gene: TRBJ1-2; d_gene: TRBD1; len: 15; CDR3aa: CSASTDRGYGYGYTF
abundance: few; v_gene: TRBV5-1; j_gene: TRBJ1-6; d_gene: .; len: 13; CDR3aa: CASSTRGNSPLHF
abundance: few; v_gene: TRBV5-1; j_gene: TRBJ2-1; d_gene: .; len: 14; CDR3aa: CASSPPGPYNEQFF
abundance: .; v_gene: TRBV11-2; j_gene: TRBJ2-1; d_gene: TRBD2; len: 18; CDR3aa: CASSPRGGASSSYNEQFF
abundance: few; v_gene: TRBV2; j_gene: TRBJ2-3; d_gene: .; len: 13; CDR3aa: CASRPNGGDTQYF
abundance: few; v_gene: TRBV6-2/TRBV6-3; j_gene: TRBJ1-1; d_gene: .; len: 14; CDR3aa: CASRQDSRNTEAFF
abundance: .; v_gene: TRBV15; j_gene: TRBJ1-6; d_gene: .; len: 13; CDR3aa: CATQSSYNSPLHF
abundance: .; v_gene: TRBV29-1; j_gene: TRBJ2-1; d_gene: .; len: 15; CDR3aa: CSVERWAGARNEQFF
abundance: .; v_gene: TRBV5-1; j_gene: TRBJ1-1; d_gene: .; len: 13; CDR3aa: CASSLEGAGDAFF
abundance: few; v_gene: TRBV20-1; j_gene: TRBJ2-5; d_gene: TRBD1; len: 13; CDR3aa: CSGATGVQETQYF
abundance: few; v_gene: TRBV20-1; j_gene: TRBJ2-5; d_gene: TRBD2; len: 15; CDR3aa: CSASPSGGPQETQYF
abundance: few; v_gene: TRBV6-2/TRBV6-3; j_gene: TRBJ2-3; d_gene: .; len: 13; CDR3aa: CASSYGLSGTQYF
abundance: few; v_gene: TRBV20-1; j_gene: TRBJ1-5; d_gene: TRBD1; len: 15; CDR3aa: CSAVRDRAGDQPQHF
abundance: .; v_gene: TRBV20-1; j_gene: TRBJ1-5; d_gene: TRBD1; len: 13; CDR3aa: CSAKDREYPPQHF
abundance: .; v_gene: TRBV2; j_gene: TRBJ1-6; d_gene: .; len: 14; CDR3aa: CASGGRSLNSPLHF
abundance: many; v_gene: TRBV7-2; j_gene: TRBJ2-1; d_gene: TRBD1; len: 14; CDR3aa: CASSPQQGAQEQFF
abundance: few; v_gene: TRBV20-1; j_gene: TRBJ1-1; d_gene: .; len: 13; CDR3aa: CSASRGANTEAFF
abundance: .; v_gene: TRBV29-1; j_gene: TRBJ2-5; d_gene: .; len: 10; CDR3aa: CSPPRGTQYF
abundance: .; v_gene: TRBV30; j_gene: TRBJ2-7; d_gene: TRBD1; len: 11; CDR3aa: CAWGTGYEQYF
abundance: .; v_gene: TRBV20-1; j_gene: TRBJ2-1; d_gene: .; len: 16; CDR3aa: CSAKGGSRGSYNEQFF
abundance: few; v_gene: TRBV6-2/TRBV6-3; j_gene: TRBJ2-7; d_gene: .; len: 15; CDR3aa: CASSSFGPSSYEQYF
abundance: few; v_gene: TRBV29-1; j_gene: TRBJ1-2; d_gene: .; len: 12; CDR3aa: CSVRNANYGYTF
abundance: few; v_gene: TRBV7-2; j_gene: TRBJ2-1; d_gene: TRBD2; len: 19; CDR3aa: CASSLGPSGGPQLYNEQFF
abundance: few; v_gene: TRBV20-1; j_gene: TRBJ2-5; d_gene: .; len: 13; CDR3aa: CSARYGGRETQYF
abundance: few; v_gene: TRBV2; j_gene: TRBJ1-4; d_gene: .; len: 11; CDR3aa: CASSDSVVLFF
abundance: .; v_gene: TRBV29-1; j_gene: TRBJ2-5; d_gene: .; len: 10; CDR3aa: CSVETETQYF
abundance: .; v_gene: TRBV4-3; j_gene: TRBJ2-5; d_gene: TRBD2; len: 13; CDR3aa: CASSQREAETQYF
abundance: .; v_gene: TRBV13; j_gene: TRBJ1-2; d_gene: .; len: 13; CDR3aa: CASSLDRFPGYTF
abundance: few; v_gene: TRBV10-3; j_gene: TRBJ2-3; d_gene: TRBD1; len: 15; CDR3aa: CAISETTGGPDTQYF
abundance: .; v_gene: TRBV11-2; j_gene: TRBJ1-4; d_gene: .; len: 13; CDR3aa: CASSSGTMEKLFF
abundance: .; v_gene: TRBV5-1; j_gene: TRBJ2-7; d_gene: TRBD1; len: 14; CDR3aa: CASSGQGATYEQYF
abundance: many; v_gene: TRBV5-6; j_gene: TRBJ1-2; d_gene: .; len: 12; CDR3aa: CASSAGVDGYTF
abundance: few; v_gene: TRBV7-2; j_gene: TRBJ2-3; d_gene: .; len: 14; CDR3aa: CASSSVRRGDTQYF